The rows below give T cell receptor beta chains drawn from one sample of a study of blood T cell repertoires in COVID-19. Method: immunoSEQ multiplex PCR; TCRdb's copy keeps in-frame clones and lacks some. The sample shows roughly 340,000 clones, approximately 89% of them seen only once. The specimen was peripheral blood. The receptors were gathered from a woman under 30 who had recovered from COVID-19. The CDR3 runs from the conserved cysteine through the conserved F or W. A D gene is named only where the DNA matches it firmly. Clone size is stated in some rows and not others, as once, few, many or a class when expanded.

NA | TRBJ2-1 | NA | TRBV4-3 | CASSQDRLNNEQFF | TGCGCCAGCAGCCAAGATCGACTAAACAATGAGCAGTTCTTC
NA | TRBJ2-3 | NA | TRBV5-1 | CASSLTGGADTQYF | TGCGCCAGCAGCTTGACAGGCGGAGCAGATACGCAGTATTTT
NA | TRBJ2-1 | TRBD2 | TRBV5-1 | CASSWGDYSTYNEQFF | TGCGCCAGCAGCTGGGGGGACTATTCAACCTACAATGAGCAGTTCTTC
once | TRBJ2-1 | TRBD2 | TRBV11-2 | CASSLAGTRWNEQFF | TGTGCCAGCAGCTTAGCTGGGACTAGATGGAATGAGCAGTTCTTC
NA | TRBJ1-2 | TRBD1 | TRBV5-5 | CASSQVWTGFGGYTF | TGTGCCAGCAGCCAGGTCTGGACAGGGTTCGGAGGCTACACCTTC
NA | TRBJ2-3 | NA | TRBV20-1 | CSASKLYTDTQYF | TGCAGTGCTAGTAAACTATACACAGATACGCAGTATTTT
NA | TRBJ2-3 | NA | TRBV19 | CASSIRQTSTDTQYF | TGTGCCAGTAGTATCCGACAGACTAGCACAGATACGCAGTATTTT
NA | TRBJ1-5 | TRBD1 | TRBV6-5 | CASSSQGAAGNQPQHF | TGTGCCAGCAGTTCACAGGGGGCGGCAGGCAATCAGCCCCAGCATTTT
NA | TRBJ2-1 | TRBD2 | TRBV11-3 | CASSLMAGGAYYSYNEQFF | TGTGCCAGCAGCTTAATGGCGGGAGGAGCCTATTACTCCTACAATGAGCAGTTCTTC
once | TRBJ2-5 | TRBD2 | TRBV11-3 | CASSLRGSGALETQYF | TGTGCCAGCAGCCTCCGAGGTAGCGGGGCTTTGGAGACCCAGTACTTC
NA | TRBJ2-2 | TRBD2 | TRBV5-8 | CASIQRIAGVAGELFF | TGTGCCAGCATCCAACGAATAGCGGGAGTGGCCGGGGAGCTGTTTTTT
NA | TRBJ1-3 | NA | TRBV6-5 | CASSYFQGSGNTIYF | TGTGCCAGCAGTTACTTTCAGGGCTCTGGAAACACCATATATTTT
NA | TRBJ2-3 | TRBD1 | TRBV7-9 | CASSLGGGSDTQYF | TGTGCCAGCAGCTTAGGAGGGGGCAGTGATACGCAGTATTTT
NA | TRBJ1-1 | NA | TRBV7-9 | CASSLGPQGLSFF | TGTGCCAGCAGCTTAGGCCCGCAGGGGCTATCTTTCTTT
NA | TRBJ2-1 | TRBD2 | TRBV7-9 | CASTPRRSGRSDEQFF | TGTGCCAGCACTCCGAGGAGGAGCGGGAGATCTGATGAGCAGTTCTTC
NA | TRBJ2-5 | NA | TRBV11-3 | CASSFWRETQYF | TGTGCCAGCAGCTTTTGGCGGGAGACCCAGTACTTC
NA | TRBJ1-2 | NA | TRBV12-5 | CASGLIRQFTYGYTF | TGTGCTAGTGGTTTGATCAGACAGTTTACCTATGGCTACACCTTC
NA | TRBJ1-2 | TRBD1 | TRBV6-1 | CASSERLGGQKINYGYTF | TGTGCCAGCAGTGAACGGTTAGGGGGACAGAAAATCAACTATGGCTACACCTTC
NA | TRBJ2-1 | TRBD2 | TRBV11-3 | CASSSAGTRGNEQFF | TGTGCCAGCAGCTCTGCGGGGACTAGGGGGAATGAGCAGTTCTTC
NA | TRBJ2-2 | TRBD1 | TRBV5-6 | CASSDRGTANTGELFF | TGTGCCAGCAGCGACAGGGGGACCGCGAACACCGGGGAGCTGTTTTTT
NA | TRBJ1-2 | TRBD1 | TRBV5-8 | CASSLAQGVGYTF | TGTGCCAGCAGCTTGGCGCAGGGGGTAGGATACACCTTC
NA | TRBJ1-3 | TRBD1 | TRBV6-6 | CASSRSPGQPNPSGNTIYF | TGTGCCAGCAGCCGATCCCCGGGACAGCCGAACCCCTCTGGAAACACCATATATTTT
NA | TRBJ2-3 | NA | TRBV2 | CASTPRGLAGVFHTDTQYF | TGTGCCAGCACCCCGAGGGGGTTGGCGGGAGTGTTCCACACAGATACGCAGTATTTT
NA | TRBJ2-2 | NA | TRBV7-9 | CASSFIETGELFF | TGTGCCAGCAGCTTTATAGAGACCGGGGAGCTGTTTTTT